The present T cell receptor (beta chain) was sequenced within a study of sequential checkpoint blockade in melanoma. Looking at the study overall: Randomization was 1:1 between first-line nivolumab→ipilimumab and ipilimumab→nivolumab. Regarding the study as a whole: About 30 times likelier clinical benefit followed increased tumor T-cell fraction and clonality.

In the case of this clone: Its cognate antigen is unknown.

Indicated treatment: randomized to nivolumab then ipilimumab (arm A) or the reverse (arm B). Produced via immunoSEQ multiplex PCR; TCRdb's table is partial and in-frame only. The sample contains under 6,000 clones, about 31% of which appear only once. The receptor was derived from a human donor with melanoma. This sample comprised tumor tissue (inferred from file names), obtained from a patient given nivolumab and ipilimumab in sequence.

Here the CDR3 reads CASITLRGGPQHF. The CDR3 nucleotides are TGTGCCAGCATCACTTTGCGGGGAGGGCCCCAGCATTTT. The rearrangement uses TRBV28 and TRBJ1-5; D unclear. Germline CDR1 and CDR2: MDHEN and SYDVKM. Trimming removed 7 bases from V and 9 bases from J, with 16 bases in between. The CDR3 runs to 13 residues.